This T cell receptor beta chain was profiled in a study of blood T cell repertoires in COVID-19. At the level of the study: Donors in the United States, Italy and Spain gave samples during acute or convalescent COVID-19. Sources were T cells, B-cell-depleted T cells, or PBMCs; the material itself was cDNA or gDNA.

The germline V gene encodes CDR1 SGDLS and CDR2 YYNGEE. CDR3 length: 16 residues. The germline V and J ends were trimmed by 0 bases and 4 bases, with 14 bases remaining between them. The authors' processing: Reference gene primer amplification in the assay estimated nucleated cell counts. Only in-frame clones appear in the TCRdb table, and some are missing; sequencing was by immunoSEQ multiplex PCR. V and J calls and clone size come straight from that table; D and trimming were deduced from the DNA. The table lists about 190,000 clones, around 89% of them singletons. Sequencing was performed on peripheral blood. The source is a human donor in a cohort sampled during active COVID-19. The rearrangement links TRBV9 to TRBJ1-3; tentative D call: TRBD1 (5 bases). CDR3 loop: CASSVAGRGGGNTIYF. DNA for the CDR3: TGTGCCAGCAGCGTAGCTGGGAGGGGAGGAGGAAACACCATATATTTT.